The 23 T cell receptor beta chains in this list originate from one sample, sequenced in a study of beta chain features in type 1 diabetes. Study-level results: Shorter TCRB CDR3s, moderately but significantly so, were found in Type 1 diabetes patients in all four CD4+ subsets.

These receptors have no identified antigens. Expressed TCRB transcripts were sequenced, since all the RNA that had been isolated was reverse transcribed. The protocol was immunoSEQ multiplex PCR, while the TCRdb copy is restricted to in-frame clones and leaves out a portion. The table lists over 650,000 clones, about 14% of them singletons. Sequenced: naive CD4+ T cells from blood. The receptors originated from a man aged 18 to 29 with type 1 diabetes.

The CDR3 DNA is TGTGCCAGCGAAGGGAAATCAACTAATGAAAAACTGTTTTTT. Translation gives CASEGKSTNEKLFF. This chain links TRBV2 with TRBJ1-4; no definite D call. CDR3 length equals 14 residues. CDR1 is SNHLY, CDR2 FYNNEI, per germline. V lost 8 bases and J 0 bases, leaving 10 bases between the germline ends.

V usage is TRBV5-4 and J usage is TRBJ2-3; 10 bases agree with TRBD2. The V segment lost 0 bases and the J segment 5 bases; nucleotides outside the gene matches: 6. CDR3 size: 16 residues. Germline V gives CDR1 SGHNT, CDR2 YYREEE (reference sequence). Here the CDR3 reads CASSLAKRGGKDTQYF. CDR3 bases: TGTGCCAGCAGCTTGGCCAAGCGGGGGGGCAAAGATACGCAGTATTTT.

The chain employs TRBV7-2 and TRBJ2-3, with 10 bases fitting TRBD2. CDR1 and CDR2 (germline): SGHTA, FQGNSA. The V segment lost 1 base and the J segment 4 bases; nucleotides outside the gene matches: 5. The CDR3 totals 16 residues. CDR3: CASSLEAGGPPDTQYF. The CDR3 nucleotides are TGTGCCAGCAGCTTAGAAGCGGGGGGGCCGCCAGATACGCAGTATTTT.

A few counts support this clone. The V gene is TRBV21-1, the J gene TRBJ2-5. TRBV21-1 is a listed pseudogene. The CDR3 extends over 16 amino acids. In nucleotides, the CDR3 is TGTGCCAGCAGCAAAGTTTACCCAGGAGAACAAGAGACCCAGTACTTC. Amino acid sequence: CASSKVYPGEQETQYF.

The table lists this clone with a few counts. The rearrangement uses TRBV10-3 and TRBJ1-6; TRBD1 agrees at 8 bases. The CDR3 length is 14 residues. V gave up 7 bases and J gave up 8 bases; unmatched junction bases: 7. CDR1 is ENHRY and CDR2 is SYGVKD in the germline V gene. This CDR3 reads CAITQKDRDSPLHF. The CDR3 coding sequence is TGTGCCATCACCCAAAAGGACAGGGATTCACCCCTCCACTTT.

A few counts support this clone. The chain uses TRBV4-1 and TRBJ1-4, with a possible D match to TRBD1 (5 bases). Germline assignment: CDR1 MGHRA and CDR2 YSYEKL. The length of the CDR3 is 16 residues. V shed 0 bases and J shed 5 bases, with 13 bases lying between them. The chain's CDR3 is CASSQDLNRRNEKLFF. The CDR3 DNA reads TGCGCCAGCAGCCAAGATCTGAACAGGAGAAATGAAAAACTGTTTTTT.

This clone turned up a few times. V is TRBV30 and J is TRBJ1-5; D remains unclear. The CDR3 covers 13 residues. V was pared by 0 bases and J by 4 bases, with 7 bases between. In germline, CDR1 is GTSNPN, CDR2 SVGIG (reference sequence). The CDR3: CAWSVNTNQPQHF. For the CDR3, the DNA is TGTGCCTGGAGTGTGAATACGAATCAGCCCCAGCATTTT.

This clone has only a few counts. The chain recombines TRBV11-2 with TRBJ2-5, with D tentatively TRBD1 or TRBD2 (5 bases each). This CDR3 contains 15 residues. Germline CDR1 and CDR2: SGHAT and FQNNGV. Trimming removed 1 base from V and 3 bases from J, with 12 bases in between. CDR3 nucleotides: TGTGCCAGCAGCTTAGTGGGGGACGCGAAAGAGACCCAGTACTTC. Amino acid sequence: CASSLVGDAKETQYF. Variable domain in full (rest from reference TRBV11-2 and TRBJ2-5): EAGVAQSPRYKIIEKRQSVAFWCNPISGHATLYWYQQILGQGPKLLIQFQNNGVVDDSQLPKDRFSAERLKGVDSTLKIQPAKLEDSAVYLCASSLVGDAKETQYFGPGTRLLVL.

This clone was observed a few times. The CDR3 bases are TGTGCCAGCAGCTTGCTGGGTGTCTCCTACGAGCAGTACTTC. Translating gives CASSLLGVSYEQYF. The chain is built from TRBV5-4 and TRBJ2-7; D remains ambiguous. Looked up from germline, CDR1 is SGHNT and CDR2 is YYREEE (reference sequence). V dropped 1 base and J dropped 0 bases, with 8 bases sitting between them. This CDR3 is 14 amino acids long.

CDR3 protein: CAWKGYYGYTF. The DNA for the CDR3 is TGTGCCTGGAAGGGGTACTATGGCTACACCTTC. The rearrangement joins TRBV30 to TRBJ1-2; possible D gene TRBD1, 5 bases. CDR1 and CDR2 from the germline V gene are GTSNPN and SVGIG (reference sequence). CDR3 length: 11 residues. V lost 4 bases to trimming and J lost 3 bases, with 6 bases between them.

In its sample, this clone was seen a few times. V and J are TRBV5-4 and TRBJ2-3; the match to TRBD1 covers 7 bases. The CDR3 runs to 16 residues. J lost 0 bases, V lost 4 bases, and 8 bases had no gene match. Germline CDR1 reads SGHNT; CDR2 reads YYREEE (reference sequence). The DNA for the CDR3 is TGTGCCAGCAGCGTCCTCGGGACAGTGAGCACAGATACGCAGTATTTT. Residues: CASSVLGTVSTDTQYF.

A few counts support this clone. The chain combines TRBV6-6 with TRBJ1-5, with D perhaps matching TRBD1 (5 bases). V was trimmed by 5 bases and J by 2 bases, leaving 13 bases between them. The length of the CDR3 is 15 residues. Germline V gene lookup returns CDR1 MNHNY and CDR2 SVGAGI (reference sequence). The CDR3, as DNA: TGTGCCAGCAGTCCCCAAGGAGGGGGCAATCAGCCCCAGCATTTT. It specifies CASSPQGGGNQPQHF.

This clone was counted between two and nine times. V and J are TRBV7-2 and TRBJ2-1; D possibly uses TRBD1 or TRBD2 (5 bases each). In germline, CDR1 is SGHTA, CDR2 FQGNSA. V shed 4 bases and J shed 4 bases, with 14 bases lying between them. The CDR3 length is 15 residues. The CDR3 DNA follows: TGTGCCAGCAGCTCCCTCGGGACCTTATACAATGAGCAGTTCTTC. Amino acids: CASSSLGTLYNEQFF.

This clone occurred a few times. V and J are TRBV7-9 and TRBJ2-7; 11 nucleotides match TRBD1. CDR1 and CDR2 (germline): SEHNR, FQNEAQ (reference sequence). V was pared by 5 bases and J by 6 bases, with 3 bases of the junction left unmatched. The CDR3 is 13 amino acids. CDR3 sequence: CASSRGQGAEQYF. DNA for the CDR3: TGTGCCAGCAGCCGAGGACAGGGGGCCGAGCAGTACTTC.

The chain is built from TRBV6-5 and TRBJ2-3, with 10 bases identical to TRBD1. Losses at the gene ends were 6 bases for V and 4 bases for J; bases not matched to a gene: 7. The CDR3 is 15 amino acids. CDR1 is MNHEY and CDR2 is SVGAGI in the germline V gene. This chain's CDR3 is CASSYGTGVADTQYF. The CDR3 DNA reads TGTGCCAGCAGCTACGGGACAGGGGTTGCAGATACGCAGTATTTT.

This clone has just a few counts. The J gene is TRBJ2-3, the V gene TRBV7-2, with a tentative D call TRBD1 (5 bases). The CDR3 runs 13 residues. The germline gives CDR1 SGHTA, CDR2 FQGNSA. V was shortened by 2 bases and J by 5 bases, with 8 bases between the two germline ends. The CDR3 DNA is TGTGCCAGCAGCTTAACAAGGGGAGATACGCAGTATTTT. Translating it yields CASSLTRGDTQYF.

This clone was picked up a small number of times. The rearrangement links TRBV28 to TRBJ1-2; D ambiguous. Trimming stripped 6 bases from V and 8 bases from J, with 16 bases between. The length of the CDR3 is 13 residues. Germline V CDR1 and CDR2: MDHEN, SYDVKM. The CDR3 is CASRSYQNRGYTF. CDR3 nucleotides: TGTGCCAGCAGAAGCTATCAGAACAGAGGCTACACCTTC.

The chain is built from TRBV29-1 and TRBJ1-1; 9 bases fit TRBD1. The CDR3 has 16 amino acids. V shed 6 bases and J 1 base; nucleotides not matched to a gene: 12. The V gene's germline CDR1 is SQVTM and CDR2 ANQGSEA. CDR3 in amino acids: CSVVLGTGRPNTEAFF. Written as DNA, the CDR3 is TGCAGCGTCGTCCTAGGGACAGGGCGGCCGAACACTGAAGCTTTCTTT. Combining the CDR3 with reference TRBV29-1 and TRBJ1-1 gives the whole variable domain SAVISQKPSRDICQRGTSLTIQCQVDSQVTMMFWYRQQPGQSLTLIATANQGSEATYESGFVIDKFPISRPNLTFSTLTVSNMSPEDSSIYLCSVVLGTGRPNTEAFFGQGTRLTVV.

In this sample, this clone turned up a few times. This chain uses TRBV6-1 with TRBJ2-3; D not certain. CDR3 size: 15 residues. V shed 2 bases and J shed 0 bases, with 9 bases lying between them. Per germline, CDR1 MNHNS and CDR2 SASEGT. The CDR3 DNA is TGTGCCAGCAGTGAAATGGCTAGTAGCACAGATACGCAGTATTTT. Amino acids: CASSEMASSTDTQYF.

Only a few counts were recorded for this clone. V gene TRBV6-5 combines with J gene TRBJ1-2; D is ambiguous. CDR1 is MNHEY and CDR2 is SVGAGI in the germline V gene. This CDR3 region has 15 residues. Trimming cost V 0 bases and J 4 bases, with 12 bases left between them. CDR3 sequence (DNA): TGTGCCAGCAGTTACTCGATGGTTTCGGGCTATGGCTACACCTTC. Encoded protein: CASSYSMVSGYGYTF.

This rearrangement joins TRBV7-2 to TRBJ2-2, with 7 bases matching TRBD1. The CDR3 spans 15 residues. With V trimmed by 4 bases and J by 1 base, 3 bases remained unmatched. Germline V gives CDR1 SGHTA, CDR2 FQGNSA. CDR3 nucleotides: TGTGCCAGCAGCTCACAGGGGTTGAACACCGGGGAGCTGTTTTTT. Translated: CASSSQGLNTGELFF.

In its sample, this clone was seen a few times. The rearrangement joins TRBV4-2 to TRBJ1-4, with D perhaps matching TRBD1 (5 bases). The CDR3 consists of 15 residues. Germline V gives CDR1 LGHNA, CDR2 YNFKEQ. With 2 bases removed from V and 8 bases from J, the gap between germline ends came to 15 bases. The CDR3 reads CASSQRGKGYEKLFF. The CDR3 DNA sequence: TGTGCCAGCAGCCAACGGGGAAAGGGGTACGAAAAACTGTTTTTT.

This clone was detected a few times. V is TRBV30 and J is TRBJ1-4, with no clear D. V was cut by 2 bases and J by 2 bases, with 9 bases left in between. The CDR3 runs to 14 residues. Germline V gene lookup returns CDR1 GTSNPN and CDR2 SVGIG (reference sequence). The CDR3 protein is CAWSPGMTNEKLFF. The CDR3 DNA reads TGTGCCTGGAGTCCGGGCATGACTAATGAAAAACTGTTTTTT.